The 13 T cell receptor beta chains listed next were all sequenced from one sample in a study of tissue T cells after allogeneic stem cell transplantation. TCRdb's table, derived via immunoSEQ multiplex PCR, lists solely in-frame clones and lacks some. The sample records about 8,200 clones, less than 45% being singletons. The time point was: mouse harvest day 7 after allogeneic transplant. Mouse grafts combined 10^7 T-cell-depleted bone marrow cells with 10^6 splenic CD5+ T cells. Sequenced input: skin. These receptors originate from a female BALB/c mouse given C57BL/6 T cells with graft-versus-host disease after an allogeneic hematopoietic cell transplant.

This clone was detected only a few times. Each gene name is a mouse one. From the germline J gene comes the end of the CDR3, since the read stops 1 residue before it. This rearrangement joins TRBV23 to TRBJ1-5; TRBD1 is taken as the D call from the table, unchecked against the DNA. The CDR3 length is 15 residues. Germline V gene lookup returns CDR1 KGHTA and CDR2 FQNQQP. This CDR3 reads CSSSQSQGNNQAPLF. CDR3 bases read: TGCTCCAGCAGTCAATCGCAGGGGAACAACCAGGCTCCGCTT.

Points on this clone: The gene symbols are mouse symbols. The read is 1 residue too short to cover the CDR3 end, so that end is filled in from the germline J gene. The chain recombines TRBV5 with TRBJ1-4; the match to TRBD1 covers 7 bases. Per the germline V gene, CDR1 is LGHNA and CDR2 is YNLKQL (reference sequence). Unmatched junction bases numbered 0, after V lost 2 bases and J lost 0 bases. The CDR3 contains 15 residues. Partial CDR3 DNA: TGTGCCAGCAGCCAAACAGGGGTTTCCAACGAAAGATTATTT. Its translation is CASSQTGVSNERLF. The complete CDR3 protein is CASSQTGVSNERLFF.

With regard to this clone: Gene names follow the mouse nomenclature. The read ends 1 residue before the CDR3 terminus; that terminus is restored from the germline J gene. The chain couples TRBV3 to TRBJ1-2, with D unresolved. Looked up from germline, CDR1 is SNHLY and CDR2 is FYNGKV (reference sequence). V was shortened by 1 base and J by 3 bases, with 9 bases between the two germline ends. The CDR3 has 14 residues. CDR3 in amino acids: CASSLEGRDSDYTF. CDR3 DNA (partial): TGTGCCAGCAGCTTAGAGGGAAGGGACTCCGACTACACC.

By sample share, this clone is medium-sized. Gene names are the mouse ones. The missing CDR3 end, 1 residue past where the read stops, is filled in from the germline J gene. The rearrangement links TRBV13-1 to TRBJ2-7; 8 positions match TRBD2. V shed 6 bases and J 2 bases; nucleotides not matched to a gene: 1. The CDR3 length is 12 residues. Germline V gene sequence: CDR1 NSHNY, CDR2 SYGAGN. CDR3 protein: CASTDWAYEQYF. Partial CDR3 DNA: TGTGCCAGCACGGACTGGGCCTATGAACAGTAC.

This clone was found a few times. Gene names denote mouse genes. The CDR3 end falls 1 residue outside the read, so it is completed with the germline J gene. The rearrangement links TRBV14 to TRBJ2-7; TRBD1 matches 9 bases. The V gene end was trimmed by 1 base and the J gene end by 5 bases; junction bases not matched to a gene: 1. Looked up from germline, CDR1 is SGHDT and CDR2 is FRDEAV. The CDR3 is 13 residues long. The CDR3: CASSFGDRDEQYF. The CDR3 DNA, read in part, is TGTGCCAGCAGTTTCGGGGACAGGGATGAACAGTAC. The full variable domain, rest sourced from reference TRBV14 and TRBJ2-7, is EAGVTQSPRYAVLQEGQAVSFWCDPISGHDTLYWYQQPRDQGPQLLVYFRDEAVIDNSQLPSDRFSAVRPKGTNSTLKIQSAKQGDTATYLCASSFGDRDEQYFGPGTRLTVL.

As for this clone: Gene names denote mouse genes. The sequence runs out 1 residue before the end of the CDR3; the remainder is reconstructed from the germline J gene. The chain links TRBV3 to TRBJ2-5; 10 bases are a match to TRBD2. Germline V gene data show CDR1 as SNHLY and CDR2 as FYNGKV (reference sequence). Trimming at V came to 2 bases and at J to 5 bases, leaving 7 bases not matched to a gene. CDR3 size: 16 residues. The sequenced part of the CDR3 DNA is TGTGCCAGCAGCTTAACCTGGGGGGGCGGGACAGACACCCAGTAC. Translation gives CASSLTWGGGTDTQY. The CDR3 in full is CASSLTWGGGTDTQYF.

As regards this clone: The gene names here belong to mouse. The read halts 1 residue ahead of the CDR3 end, with the missing end drawn from the germline J gene. This sequence joins TRBV26 and TRBJ2-7; 11 bases agree with TRBD1. The CDR3 has 14 amino acids. The trim removed 4 bases at V and 2 bases at J, leaving 1 base unmatched. Germline values: CDR1 KGHPV, CDR2 FQNQEV (reference sequence). Here the CDR3 reads CASSPGQGAYEQYF. The CDR3 DNA, read in part, is TGTGCCAGCAGTCCGGGACAGGGGGCCTATGAACAGTAC. The full variable domain, completed using reference TRBV26 and TRBJ2-7, is NSKVIQTPRYLVKGQGQKAKMRCIPEKGHPVVFWYQQNKNNEFKFLINFQNQEVLQQIDMTEKRFSAECPSNSPCSLEIQSSEAGDSALYLCASSPGQGAYEQYFGPGTRLTVL.

Comment on this clone: Genes and germline come from the mouse. The read stops 1 residue short of the end of the CDR3; the missing end is completed from the germline J gene. The V call is TRBV13-1, the J call TRBJ1-1; D is perhaps TRBD1 (6 bases). Germline values: CDR1 NSHNY, CDR2 SYGAGN. The V end lost 0 bases, the J end lost 0 bases, and 9 bases lay between the germline ends. The CDR3 length is 15 residues. CDR3 protein: CASSDAGHANTEVFF. The CDR3 bases that were read are TGTGCCAGCAGTGATGCGGGACATGCAAACACAGAAGTCTTC.

With respect to this clone: Genes here carry mouse names. The observed sequence ends 1 residue before the CDR3 terminus, with the missing tail filled in from the germline J gene. The V call is TRBV19, the J call TRBJ1-6; D remains unclear. TRBJ1-6 is noted as an ORF with a role that remains uncertain. In germline, CDR1 is FNHDT, CDR2 SITEND (reference sequence). This CDR3 has 15 amino acids. V was shortened by 2 bases and J by 0 bases, with 6 bases between the two germline ends. CDR3 bases read: TGTGCCAGCAGTATCAGGATTTCCTATAATTCGCCCCTCTAC. It translates to CASSIRISYNSPLY. The full CDR3 protein reads CASSIRISYNSPLYF.

As to this clone: Genes and germline come from the mouse. The read comes to an end 1 residue before the CDR3 does, leaving the germline J gene to fill in the end. The rearrangement links TRBV5 to TRBJ2-5; 8 bases match TRBD2. Germline CDR1 reads LGHNA; CDR2 reads YNLKQL (reference sequence). The CDR3 is 15 amino acids. With V trimmed by 0 bases and J by 2 bases, 1 base remained unmatched. The CDR3 bases that were read are TGTGCCAGCAGCCAAGATGGGGGGGGCCAAGACACCCAGTAC. Amino acid sequence: CASSQDGGGQDTQY. The complete CDR3 protein is CASSQDGGGQDTQYF.

In the case of this clone: The genes are named according to mouse. The CDR3 extends 1 residue past the end of the read, so its final part is completed from the germline J gene. V and J are TRBV3 and TRBJ1-1; tentative D call: TRBD1 (5 bases). This CDR3 region has 14 residues. V was clipped by 1 base and J by 5 bases, with 11 bases between them. Germline-derived CDR1 and CDR2 are SNHLY and FYNGKV (reference sequence). The CDR3 bases that were read are TGTGCCAGCAGCTTAGGTGGGGGAAAAACAGAAGTCTTC. This sequence encodes CASSLGGGKTEVF. The full CDR3 is CASSLGGGKTEVFF.

In regard to this clone: Germline and genes: mouse. The read terminates 1 residue ahead of where the CDR3 ends, so the germline J gene completes it. The J gene is TRBJ1-1, the V gene TRBV23; the D call TRBD1 from the table was never checked on the DNA. The germline CDR1 and CDR2 sequences are KGHTA and FQNQQP. The CDR3 is 12 amino acids. CDR3 residues: CSSSGDRGEVFF. The CDR3 bases that were read are TGCTCCAGCAGTGGGGACAGGGGAGAAGTCTTC.

In the case of this clone: Mouse names are used for the genes. With the read ending 1 residue before the CDR3 end, the germline J gene is used to fill in that end. The chain recombines TRBV26 with TRBJ2-3; D perhaps matches TRBD1 (5 bases). With 2 bases removed from V and 3 bases from J, the gap between germline ends came to 6 bases. The length of the CDR3 is 13 residues. Germline V gene sequence: CDR1 KGHPV, CDR2 FQNQEV (reference sequence). The CDR3 reads CASSLAGAETLYF. The CDR3 bases that were read are TGTGCCAGCAGTCTGGCAGGGGCAGAAACGCTGTAT.